The 17 T cell receptor beta chains below all came from one sample that was sequenced in a study of shared clonotypes between healthy human individuals. Some clones are missing from TCRdb's copy, which holds only in-frame ones; the method was immunoSEQ multiplex PCR. Of over a million clones listed, 95% to 97% were seen once; the top ten hold roughly 1.2%. Sequencing input: naive CD4+ T cells sorted from blood. Subset reported: CD45RA+ positively selected. The source of these receptors is a man aged 30 to 39 in good health.

Concerning this clone itself: Other DNA variants within this sample encode the same CDR3. The chain is built from TRBV27 and TRBJ2-1; 11 bases fit TRBD2. CDR3 length: 15 amino acids. CDR1 and CDR2 from the germline V gene are MNHEY and SMNVEV (reference sequence). V was pared by 4 bases and J by 4 bases, with 3 bases of the junction left unmatched. The CDR3 region is CASSSRTSGYNEQFF. Here the CDR3 DNA reads TGTGCCAGCAGTTCCCGGACTAGCGGGTACAATGAGCAGTTCTTC.

Only one count was recorded for this clone. V usage is TRBV2 and J usage is TRBJ2-3; tentative D call: TRBD2 (6 bases). Germline loops: CDR1 SNHLY, CDR2 FYNNEI. The CDR3 runs 13 residues. With 9 bases removed from V and 2 bases from J, the gap between germline ends came to 12 bases. In DNA, the CDR3 is TGTGCCAGTCTTGGAGGGCTCACAGATACGCAGTATTTT. This translates into CASLGGLTDTQYF.

This rearrangement joins TRBV28 to TRBJ1-5; unclear D gene. The CDR3 contains 14 residues. Trimming stripped 3 bases from V and 8 bases from J, with 14 bases between. The germline CDR1 and CDR2 sequences are MDHEN and SYDVKM. The chain's CDR3 is CASSLVGSGKPQHF. In nucleotides, the CDR3 is TGTGCCAGCAGTTTGGTGGGGTCGGGTAAGCCCCAGCATTTT.

V gene TRBV28 combines with J gene TRBJ1-4, with D unclear. Deletions cut 5 bases from V and 7 bases from J, with 8 bases between. CDR1 and CDR2 from the germline V gene are MDHEN and SYDVKM. The CDR3 runs to 12 residues. CDR3 sequence: CASSALREKLFF. The CDR3 bases are TGTGCCAGCAGTGCCTTGCGTGAAAAACTGTTTTTT.

The chain recombines TRBV11-2 with TRBJ2-5; D gene ambiguous. CDR3 length: 10 amino acids. V was pared by 6 bases and J by 4 bases, with 3 bases between. Germline-derived CDR1 and CDR2 are SGHAT and FQNNGV. The CDR3 here is CASRGETQYF. The CDR3, as DNA: TGTGCCAGCAGAGGAGAGACCCAGTACTTC.

The rearrangement links TRBV5-4 to TRBJ2-1; the match to TRBD2 covers 9 bases. The CDR3 spans 16 residues. Losses at the gene ends were 0 bases for V and 1 base for J; bases not matched to a gene: 2. CDR1 SGHNT and CDR2 YYREEE come from the germline V gene (reference sequence). In DNA form, the CDR3 reads TGTGCCAGCAGCTTGGGGAGCGGGAGGTCCTACAATGAGCAGTTCTTC. It translates to CASSLGSGRSYNEQFF.

In DNA, the CDR3 is TGTGCCAGCAGCTTTCCAGACAGTGACCTAGGTACGGCCCAGCATTTT. The encoded protein is CASSFPDSDLGTAQHF. The chain is built from TRBV6-4 and TRBJ1-5, with D maybe TRBD1 (5 bases). Trimming removed 6 bases at V and 11 bases at J, with 26 bases between. This CDR3 contains 16 residues. The germline CDR1 and CDR2 sequences are MRHNA and SNTAGT.

The J gene is TRBJ2-1, the V gene TRBV18, with D possibly called TRBD1 or TRBD2 (6 bases each). V lost 3 bases, J lost 7 bases, and 16 bases lay in between. Germline V gene lookup returns CDR1 KGHSH and CDR2 LQKENI. CDR3 length equals 15 residues. The CDR3 sequence: CASSPTHTGRNEQFF. The CDR3 DNA reads as TGTGCCAGCTCACCTACACATACAGGGAGGAATGAGCAGTTCTTC.

The chain combines TRBV18 with TRBJ1-3, with 7 nucleotides matching TRBD1. J gave up 3 bases and V 3 bases, and 5 bases lay outside the gene matches. The CDR3 sequence is 15 residues long. Germline lookup yields CDR1 KGHSH and CDR2 LQKENI. The CDR3 sequence is CASSPYDRVGNTIYF. The CDR3, as DNA: TGTGCCAGCTCACCCTACGACAGGGTTGGAAACACCATATATTTT.

V gene TRBV6-1 combines with J gene TRBJ2-7; 7 positions agree with TRBD2. This CDR3 has 13 residues. Germline values: CDR1 MNHNS, CDR2 SASEGT. The V segment lost 2 bases and the J segment 7 bases; nucleotides outside the gene matches: 5. The chain's CDR3 is CASSERTRAEQYF. DNA for the CDR3: TGTGCCAGCAGTGAAAGGACTAGGGCGGAGCAGTACTTC.

The genes are TRBV7-9 and TRBJ2-7; 9 bases map to TRBD1. The length of the CDR3 is 17 residues. With V trimmed by 1 base and J by 1 base, 8 bases remained unmatched. Germline V gives CDR1 SEHNR, CDR2 FQNEAQ (reference sequence). CDR3 residues: CASSLVWTGEESYEQYF. Here the CDR3 DNA reads TGTGCCAGCAGCTTAGTTTGGACAGGGGAAGAATCCTACGAGCAGTACTTC.

The V gene is TRBV19, the J gene TRBJ2-3; D gene uncertain. The CDR3 is 15 residues long. Trimming pared 0 bases from V and 2 bases from J, leaving 9 bases between. Germline CDR1 reads LNHDA; CDR2 reads SQIVND (reference sequence). The CDR3 region is CASSIDGVDTDTQYF. The CDR3 DNA reads TGTGCCAGTAGTATAGATGGGGTCGACACAGATACGCAGTATTTT.

The V and J genes are TRBV7-7 and TRBJ1-2; weak D call: TRBD1 (5 bases). The CDR3 has 17 amino acids. V was clipped by 3 bases and J by 7 bases, with 24 bases between them. The germline gives CDR1 SSHAT, CDR2 FNYEAQ (reference sequence). The CDR3 reads CASSFSMAGAAVGGYTF. The CDR3 DNA sequence: TGTGCCAGCAGCTTTTCCATGGCCGGGGCGGCGGTTGGTGGCTACACCTTC.

The chain joins TRBV15 to TRBJ1-5; D gene ambiguous. Germline V CDR1 and CDR2: LNHNV, YYDKDF (reference sequence). CDR3 length: 14 residues. V was pared by 0 bases and J by 5 bases, with 8 bases between. The CDR3 sequence is CATSRDPSDQPQHF. The CDR3, as DNA: TGTGCCACCAGCAGAGATCCGTCTGATCAGCCCCAGCATTTT.

This sequence joins TRBV11-3 and TRBJ2-1; unclear D gene. Deletions cut 3 bases from V and 3 bases from J, with 6 bases between. There are 13 residues in the CDR3. Germline values: CDR1 SGHNT, CDR2 YENEEA. For the CDR3, the DNA is TGTGCCAGCAGCTTTACGGGCTACAATGAGCAGTTCTTC. Its translation: CASSFTGYNEQFF.

The gene calls are TRBV10-1 and TRBJ2-5, with 12 bases matching TRBD2. After removal of 4 bases from V and 1 base from J, the junction contained 7 bases not matched to a gene. The CDR3 is 17 residues long. CDR1 and CDR2 (germline): WNHNN, SYGVQD (reference sequence). CDR3 region: CASSATSGRGPQETQYF. In DNA form, the CDR3 reads TGCGCCAGCAGTGCGACTAGCGGGAGAGGACCCCAAGAGACCCAGTACTTC.

The CDR3 coding sequence is TGTGCCAGCCATACCGGGACGGTGAACACCGGGGAGCTGTTTTTT. Its translation is CASHTGTVNTGELFF. The genes are TRBV19 and TRBJ2-2; D may match TRBD1 or TRBD2 (5 bases each). V was pared by 9 bases and J by 1 base, with 15 bases between. This CDR3 has 15 amino acids. Germline CDR1 LNHDA, CDR2 SQIVND (reference sequence).